A single sample gave rise to the 22 T cell receptor beta chains below, sequenced in a study of blood T cell repertoires in COVID-19. TCRdb's table, derived via immunoSEQ multiplex PCR, lists solely in-frame clones and lacks some. The sample yields a few hundred thousand clones, about nine tenths seen once. Sequenced material: peripheral blood. These receptors all stem from a woman in her thirties or forties who had recovered from COVID-19.

This chain uses TRBV27 with TRBJ1-5, with a weak D call TRBD1 (5 bases). Trimming shortened V by 6 bases and J by 1 base, and 7 bases separated the two germline ends. From germline, CDR1 is MNHEY and CDR2 SMNVEV (reference sequence). This CDR3 has 13 residues. Here the CDR3 DNA reads TGTGCCAGCAGGGGGCCGAGCAATCAGCCCCAGCATTTT. It codes for CASRGPSNQPQHF.

This rearrangement joins TRBV28 to TRBJ1-6; the D gene is possibly TRBD1 (6 bases). Germline V lookup: CDR1 MDHEN, CDR2 SYDVKM. Trimming took 5 bases from V and 5 from J, leaving 10 bases between them. The CDR3 covers 14 residues. Written as DNA, the CDR3 is TGTGCCAGCAGTGCGCCAGGGGATAATTCACCCCTCCACTTT. Translating gives CASSAPGDNSPLHF.

V and J are TRBV7-2 and TRBJ2-3, with D possibly being TRBD2 (6 bases). Trimming removed 3 bases at V and 2 bases at J, with 12 bases between. Germline CDR1 SGHTA, CDR2 FQGNSA. The CDR3 length is 15 residues. CDR3: CASSFGGVVTDTQYF. For the CDR3, the DNA is TGTGCCAGCAGCTTCGGGGGAGTCGTCACAGATACGCAGTATTTT.

The rearrangement links TRBV7-6 to TRBJ1-1; TRBD1 matches 9 bases. Germline values: CDR1 SGHVS, CDR2 FNYEAQ. Germline trimming cut 0 bases from V and 2 bases from J; bases unmatched to any gene: 4. The CDR3 runs to 16 residues. DNA of the CDR3: TGTGCCAGCAGCTTAGCCCCGGGACAGGGAAACACTGAAGCTTTCTTT. Translating gives CASSLAPGQGNTEAFF.

This chain links TRBV13 with TRBJ1-2; the D gene is possibly TRBD1 (6 bases). The V end lost 8 bases, the J end lost 7 bases, and 17 bases lay between the germline ends. The CDR3 loop spans 13 amino acids. In germline, CDR1 is PRHDT, CDR2 FYEKMQ (reference sequence). The CDR3 DNA reads as TGTGCCAGCCGCGGCGGTGGGGGCGGTGGCTACACCTTC. This codes for CASRGGGGGGYTF.

J is TRBJ2-2 and V is TRBV19; D unclear. CDR1 and CDR2 (germline): LNHDA, SQIVND (reference sequence). V was clipped by 3 bases and J by 0 bases, with 8 bases between them. There are 15 residues in the CDR3. The DNA of the CDR3 is TGTGCCAGTAGTATCCTGAGATCGAACACCGGGGAGCTGTTTTTT. It encodes CASSILRSNTGELFF.

The chain combines TRBV6-1 with TRBJ2-7; the D gene is possibly TRBD1 (6 bases). This CDR3 has 15 amino acids. The germline V gene has CDR1 MNHNS and CDR2 SASEGT. Trimming stripped 3 bases from V and 9 bases from J, with 21 bases between. The CDR3 protein is CASSDIEVVGRGQYF. The CDR3 coding sequence is TGTGCCAGCAGTGACATAGAGGTGGTGGGCAGGGGGCAGTACTTC.

The chain joins TRBV2 to TRBJ2-1; perhaps TRBD2 as D (5 bases). Germline CDR1 SNHLY, CDR2 FYNNEI. V was pared by 5 bases and J by 5 bases, with 7 bases between. The CDR3 is 12 amino acids. The CDR3 nucleotides read TGTGCCAGCAGTCGGACTCACAATGAGCAGTTCTTC. The encoded protein is CASSRTHNEQFF.

The chain links TRBV4-1 to TRBJ2-7, with D unresolved. From germline, CDR1 is MGHRA and CDR2 YSYEKL. Trimming cost V 3 bases and J 5 bases, with 17 bases left between them. The CDR3 covers 15 residues. The CDR3, as DNA: TGCGCCAGCAGCCAGCTGCAGGCAGTCCGACACGAGCAGTACTTC. Translation gives CASSQLQAVRHEQYF.

The V gene is TRBV4-1, the J gene TRBJ2-1, with 8 bases identical to TRBD2. The junction had 10 bases not matched to a gene; V was cut back by 1 base and J by 8 bases. The CDR3 totals 16 residues. Per the germline V gene, CDR1 is MGHRA and CDR2 is YSYEKL. This chain's CDR3 is CASSQVASGSVYEQFF. CDR3 bases: TGCGCCAGCAGCCAAGTAGCCAGCGGGAGTGTCTATGAGCAGTTCTTC.

The chain employs TRBV6-5 and TRBJ2-1, with TRBD2 matching over 10 bases. The junction had 4 bases not matched to a gene; V was cut back by 0 bases and J by 8 bases. The CDR3 totals 15 residues. The germline V gene has CDR1 MNHEY and CDR2 SVGAGI. The CDR3 protein is CASSYSSSGSHEQFF. CDR3 bases: TGTGCCAGCAGTTACTCTTCTAGCGGGAGCCATGAGCAGTTCTTC.

The DNA for the CDR3 is TGCGCCAGCAGCTCGAGTGCAACGGTGAACACTGAAGCTTTCTTT. Translation: CASSSSATVNTEAFF. The genes are TRBV5-1 and TRBJ1-1; D remains ambiguous. The CDR3 contains 15 residues. Germline CDR1 SGHRS, CDR2 YFSETQ. Trimming removed 3 bases at V and 0 bases at J, with 12 bases between.

V and J are TRBV10-3 and TRBJ2-5; tentatively, D is TRBD2 (7 bases). The CDR3 runs 16 residues. V lost 8 bases, J lost 1 base, and 20 bases lay in between. The germline V gene has CDR1 ENHRY and CDR2 SYGVKD. Here the CDR3 reads CAISAGGGGLQETQYF. The CDR3 DNA is TGTGCCATCTCCGCTGGAGGGGGGGGCCTCCAAGAGACCCAGTACTTC.

The sample holds one count of this clone. The chain uses TRBV19 and TRBJ1-1; D is possibly TRBD1 (6 bases). From germline, CDR1 is LNHDA and CDR2 SQIVND (reference sequence). Trimming took off 5 bases at V and 0 bases at J, with 13 bases between the two ends. This CDR3 is 15 amino acids long. CDR3 nucleotides: TGTGCCAGTAGTCCTCGGGACACCTTGAACACTGAAGCTTTCTTT. Its translation is CASSPRDTLNTEAFF.

This rearrangement joins TRBV7-9 to TRBJ1-2; D is ambiguous. Germline V CDR1 and CDR2: SEHNR, FQNEAQ (reference sequence). V shed 2 bases and J shed 3 bases, with 13 bases lying between them. The CDR3 is 15 residues long. CDR3 in DNA: TGTGCCAGCAGCTTAATGGGGATAGCGGACTATGGCTACACCTTC. Its translation: CASSLMGIADYGYTF. The full variable domain, completed using reference TRBV7-9 and TRBJ1-2, is DTGVSQNPRHKITKRGQNVTFRCDPISEHNRLYWYRQTLGQGPEFLTYFQNEAQLEKSRLLSDRFSAERPKGSFSTLEIQRTEQGDSAMYLCASSLMGIADYGYTFGSGTRLTVV.

The chain uses TRBV7-2 and TRBJ2-3; 10 bases fit TRBD1. The J segment lost 4 bases and the V segment lost 2 bases, leaving 6 bases of the junction unmatched. CDR1 is SGHTA, CDR2 FQGNSA, per germline. The CDR3 spans 16 residues. CDR3 loop: CASSLRGQGGPDTQYF. CDR3 bases: TGTGCCAGCAGCTTACGTGGACAGGGGGGTCCAGATACGCAGTATTTT.

The V call is TRBV6-6, the J call TRBJ1-5; D remains unclear. The CDR3 sequence is 16 residues long. Trimming removed 8 bases at V and 1 base at J, with 18 bases between. CDR1 is MNHNY, CDR2 SVGAGI, per germline (reference sequence). DNA of the CDR3: TGTGCCAGCGGAACACAACGGCCGGGAAGCAATCAGCCCCAGCATTTT. It yields the protein CASGTQRPGSNQPQHF.

The rearrangement links TRBV5-1 to TRBJ2-5; TRBD1 might be the D (6 bases). The CDR3 runs 16 residues. Germline CDR1 is SGHRS and CDR2 is YFSETQ. V was trimmed by 4 bases and J by 5 bases, leaving 21 bases between them. The chain's CDR3 is CASSGVEYGGLETQYF. CDR3 coding DNA: TGCGCCAGCAGCGGGGTCGAGTATGGGGGCCTCGAGACCCAGTACTTC.

Only one count was recorded for this clone. The J gene is TRBJ2-1, the V gene TRBV6-5; D call uncertain. Trimming removed 7 bases at V and 0 bases at J, with 13 bases between. The germline V gene encodes CDR1 MNHEY and CDR2 SVGAGI. The CDR3 has 15 amino acids. CDR3 DNA sequence: TGTGCCAGCATTATCACACCAACCTCCTACAATGAGCAGTTCTTC. It yields the protein CASIITPTSYNEQFF.

V usage is TRBV10-2 and J usage is TRBJ2-7, with 8 bases that match TRBD2. Per the germline V gene, CDR1 is WSHSY and CDR2 is SAAADI. The CDR3 consists of 19 residues. Trimming at V came to 0 bases and at J to 0 bases, leaving 13 bases not matched to a gene. The CDR3 reads CASSESGREALYSSYEQYF. CDR3 nucleotides: TGCGCCAGCAGTGAGTCTGGGCGGGAGGCCTTATACAGCTCCTACGAGCAGTACTTC.

The V gene is TRBV18, the J gene TRBJ2-7, with 7 bases identical to TRBD1. The germline V gene has CDR1 KGHSH and CDR2 LQKENI. There are 19 residues in the CDR3. J gave up 2 bases and V 0 bases, and 16 bases lay outside the gene matches. The CDR3 DNA is TGTGCCAGCTCACCACCGAGTATTACAGGGGTATCGAGCCCCTACGAGCAGTACTTC. Protein: CASSPPSITGVSSPYEQYF. Using reference TRBV18 and TRBJ2-7 for the parts outside the CDR3, the full variable domain is NAGVMQNPRHLVRRRGQEARLRCSPMKGHSHVYWYRQLPEEGLKFMVYLQKENIIDESGMPKERFSAEFPKEGPSILRIQQVVRGDSAAYFCASSPPSITGVSSPYEQYFGPGTRLTVT.

The chain combines TRBV28 with TRBJ2-6; D call uncertain. Per germline, CDR1 MDHEN and CDR2 SYDVKM. The CDR3 is made up of 15 amino acids. V gave up 1 base and J gave up 1 base, with 5 bases separating them. The CDR3 DNA reads TGTGCCAGCAGTTTATCCAGGTCTGGGGCCAACGTCCTGACTTTC. Amino acids: CASSLSRSGANVLTF.